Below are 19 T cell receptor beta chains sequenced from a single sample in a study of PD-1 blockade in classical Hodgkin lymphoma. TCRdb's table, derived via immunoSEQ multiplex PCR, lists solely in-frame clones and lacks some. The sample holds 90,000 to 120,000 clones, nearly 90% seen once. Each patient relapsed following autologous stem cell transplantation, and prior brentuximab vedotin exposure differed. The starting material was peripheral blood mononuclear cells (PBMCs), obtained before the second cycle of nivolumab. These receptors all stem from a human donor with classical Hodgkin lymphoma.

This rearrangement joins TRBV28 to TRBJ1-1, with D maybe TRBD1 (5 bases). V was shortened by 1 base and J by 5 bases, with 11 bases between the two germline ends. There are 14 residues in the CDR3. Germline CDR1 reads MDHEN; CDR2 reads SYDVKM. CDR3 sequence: CASSLFRRGTEAFF. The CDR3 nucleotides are TGTGCCAGCAGTTTATTTCGCCGGGGGACTGAAGCTTTCTTT.

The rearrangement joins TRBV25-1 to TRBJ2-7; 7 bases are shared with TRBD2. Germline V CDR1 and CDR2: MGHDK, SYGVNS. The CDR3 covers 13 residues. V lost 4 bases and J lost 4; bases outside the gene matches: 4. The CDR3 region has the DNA TGTGCCAGCAGTGCCCGGGAGGCATACGAGCAGTACTTC. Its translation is CASSAREAYEQYF.

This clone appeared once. The CDR3 bases are TGTGCCAGTAGTATGGGAGATGCAGGGAACTATGGCTACACCTTC. This gives the protein CASSMGDAGNYGYTF. The rearrangement joins TRBV19 to TRBJ1-2, with D possibly being TRBD1 (5 bases). V lost 3 bases to trimming and J lost 2 bases, with 13 bases between them. The germline V gene has CDR1 LNHDA and CDR2 SQIVND (reference sequence). This CDR3 is 15 amino acids long.

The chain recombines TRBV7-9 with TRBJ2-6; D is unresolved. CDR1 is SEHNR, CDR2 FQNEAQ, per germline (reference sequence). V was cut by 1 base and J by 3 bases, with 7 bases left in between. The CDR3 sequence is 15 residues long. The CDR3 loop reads CASSLGSGGANVLTF. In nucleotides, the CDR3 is TGTGCCAGCAGCTTAGGGAGTGGTGGGGCCAACGTCCTGACTTTC.

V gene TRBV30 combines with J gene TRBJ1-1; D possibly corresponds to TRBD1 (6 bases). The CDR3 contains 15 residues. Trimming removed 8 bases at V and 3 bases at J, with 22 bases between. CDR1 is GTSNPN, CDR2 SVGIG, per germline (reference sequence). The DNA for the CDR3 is TGTGCCACCAACGGTCGGGGCAGGGGATACACTGAAGCTTTCTTT. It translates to CATNGRGRGYTEAFF.

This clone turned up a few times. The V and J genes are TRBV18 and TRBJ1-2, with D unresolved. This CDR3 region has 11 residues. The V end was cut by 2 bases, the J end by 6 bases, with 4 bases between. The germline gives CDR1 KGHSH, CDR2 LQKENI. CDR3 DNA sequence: TGTGCCAGCTCACCAGAGAATGGCTACACCTTC. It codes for CASSPENGYTF.

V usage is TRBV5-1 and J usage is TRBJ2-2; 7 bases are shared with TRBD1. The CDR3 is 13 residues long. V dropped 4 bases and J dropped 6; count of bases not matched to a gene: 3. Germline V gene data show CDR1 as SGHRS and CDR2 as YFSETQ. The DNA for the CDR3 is TGCGCCAGCAGCCAACAGGGGCCCGGGGAGCTGTTTTTT. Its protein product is CASSQQGPGELFF.

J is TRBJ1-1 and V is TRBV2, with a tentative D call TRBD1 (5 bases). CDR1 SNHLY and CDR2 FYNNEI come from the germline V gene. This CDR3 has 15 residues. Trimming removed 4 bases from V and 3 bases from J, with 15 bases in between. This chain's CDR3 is CASSATVGDDTEAFF. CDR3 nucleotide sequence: TGTGCCAGCAGTGCCACAGTAGGGGATGACACTGAAGCTTTCTTT.

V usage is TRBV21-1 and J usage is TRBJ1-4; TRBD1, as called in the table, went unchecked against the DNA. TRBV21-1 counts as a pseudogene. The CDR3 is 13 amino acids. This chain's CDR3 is CASTGQGKEKLFF. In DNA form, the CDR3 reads TGTGCCAGCACGGGACAGGGGAAAGAAAAACTGTTTTTT.

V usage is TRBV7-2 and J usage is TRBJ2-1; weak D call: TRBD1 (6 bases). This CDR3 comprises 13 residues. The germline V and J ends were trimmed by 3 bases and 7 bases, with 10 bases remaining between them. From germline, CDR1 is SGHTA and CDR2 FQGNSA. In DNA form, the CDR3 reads TGTGCCAGCAGCTTCGAACAGGGAAATGAGCAGTTCTTC. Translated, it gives CASSFEQGNEQFF. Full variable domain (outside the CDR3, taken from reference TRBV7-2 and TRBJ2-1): GAGVSQSPSNKVTEKGKDVELRCDPISGHTALYWYRQSLGQGLEFLIYFQGNSAPDKSGLPSDRFSAERTGGSVSTLTIQRTQQEDSAVYLCASSFEQGNEQFFGPGTRLTVL.

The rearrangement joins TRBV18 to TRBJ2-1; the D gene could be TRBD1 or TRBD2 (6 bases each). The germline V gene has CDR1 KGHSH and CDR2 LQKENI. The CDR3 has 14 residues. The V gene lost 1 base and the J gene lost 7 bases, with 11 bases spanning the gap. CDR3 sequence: CASSPQQGGNEQFF. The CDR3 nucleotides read TGTGCCAGCTCACCACAACAGGGAGGTAATGAGCAGTTCTTC.

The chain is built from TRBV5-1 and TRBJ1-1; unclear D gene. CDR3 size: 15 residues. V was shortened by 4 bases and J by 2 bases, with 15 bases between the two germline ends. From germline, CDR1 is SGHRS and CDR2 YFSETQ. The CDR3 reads CASSTAQRLNTEAFF. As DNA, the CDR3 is TGCGCCAGCAGCACCGCACAGAGGCTTAACACTGAAGCTTTCTTT.

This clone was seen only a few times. The CDR3 bases are TGTGCCTGGAGGGGTGAGGGCTATGGCTACACCTTC. Translation gives CAWRGEGYGYTF. The J gene is TRBJ1-2, the V gene TRBV30; D unclear. The CDR3 extends over 12 amino acids. The germline gives CDR1 GTSNPN, CDR2 SVGIG (reference sequence). V gave up 3 bases and J gave up 4 bases, with 9 bases separating them.

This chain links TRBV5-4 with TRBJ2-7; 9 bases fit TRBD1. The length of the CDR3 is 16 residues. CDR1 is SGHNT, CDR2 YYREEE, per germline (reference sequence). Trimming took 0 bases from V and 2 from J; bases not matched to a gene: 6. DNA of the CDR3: TGTGCCAGCAGCTTGGATAAGACAGGGGGAACCTACGAGCAGTACTTC. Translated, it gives CASSLDKTGGTYEQYF.

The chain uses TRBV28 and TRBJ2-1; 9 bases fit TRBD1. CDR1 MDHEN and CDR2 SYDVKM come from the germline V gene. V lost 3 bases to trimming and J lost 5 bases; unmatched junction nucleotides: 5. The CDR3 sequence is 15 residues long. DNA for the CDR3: TGTGCCAGCAGTTTGGTGGACAGGGGAGACAATGAGCAGTTCTTC. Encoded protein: CASSLVDRGDNEQFF.

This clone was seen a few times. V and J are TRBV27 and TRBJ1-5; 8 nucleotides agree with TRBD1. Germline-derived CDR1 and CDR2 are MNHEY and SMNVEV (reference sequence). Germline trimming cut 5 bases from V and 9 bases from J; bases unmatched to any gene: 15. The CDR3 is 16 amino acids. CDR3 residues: CASSHYGQGLRWPQHF. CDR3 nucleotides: TGTGCCAGCAGTCATTACGGACAGGGCCTCCGATGGCCCCAGCATTTT.

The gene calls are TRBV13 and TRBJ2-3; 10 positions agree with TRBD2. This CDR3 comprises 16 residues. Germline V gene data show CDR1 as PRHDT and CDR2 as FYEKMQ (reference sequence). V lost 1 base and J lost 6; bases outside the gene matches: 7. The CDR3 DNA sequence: TGTGCCAGCAGCTTAGCACTAGCGGGATCGACGGATACGCAGTATTTT. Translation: CASSLALAGSTDTQYF.

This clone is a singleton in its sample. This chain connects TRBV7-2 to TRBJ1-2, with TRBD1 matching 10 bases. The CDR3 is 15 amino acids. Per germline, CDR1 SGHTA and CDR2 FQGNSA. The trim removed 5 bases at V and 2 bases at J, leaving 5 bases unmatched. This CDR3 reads CASSQQTGGNYGYTF. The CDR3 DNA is TGTGCCAGCAGCCAACAGACAGGGGGCAACTATGGCTACACCTTC.

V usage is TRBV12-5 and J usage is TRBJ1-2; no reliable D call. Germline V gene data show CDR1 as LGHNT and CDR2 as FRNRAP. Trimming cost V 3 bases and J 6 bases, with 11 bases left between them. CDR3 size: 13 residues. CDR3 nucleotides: TGTGCTAGTGGTTTTGGCAGTCGGGATGGCTACACCTTC. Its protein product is CASGFGSRDGYTF.